This paragraph reports one TCR beta chain. This specimen belongs to a study of blood T cell repertoires in COVID-19. Whole-study context: The United States, Italy and Spain were the sources of the acute and convalescent COVID-19 samples. PBMCs, B-cell-depleted T cells, or T cells were the source of the cDNA or gDNA that made up the material.

Seattle participants joined during active infection and were tracked over time. Per the original methods: Quantification of nucleated cells was approximated via reference gene primer amplification. Assay used: immunoSEQ multiplex PCR; TCRdb lists only in-frame clones, some missing. V, J and clone size derive from that table, while D and trimming were established from the DNA sequence. The data hold 300,000 to 350,000 clones, with about 90% observed a single time. From germline, CDR1 is GTSNPN and CDR2 SVGIG (reference sequence). Trimming shortened V by 4 bases and J by 2 bases, and 11 bases separated the two germline ends. The length of the CDR3 is 13 residues.

The sample taken for sequencing was peripheral blood. This rearrangement joins TRBV30 to TRBJ1-1; unclear D gene. This receptor was obtained from a woman in her forties with COVID-19, enrolled during active disease. CDR3 nucleotide sequence: TGTGCCTGGACGACCGGGGTCAACACTGAAGCTTTCTTT. This encodes CAWTTGVNTEAFF.